These 15 T cell receptor beta chains came from one sample sequenced in a study of siplizumab effects on memory and regulatory T cells. Sequenced by immunoSEQ multiplex PCR; TCRdb stores in-frame clones only, minus some. The sample lists some 110,000 clones; approximately 94% were seen once. The sequencing sample was made of non-Treg CD4+ T cells sorted from blood. The origin of the receptors is a human donor in good health.

The V and J genes are TRBV30 and TRBJ1-5, with TRBD1 as a possible D gene (6 bases). This CDR3 comprises 16 residues. V was trimmed by 3 bases and J by 1 base, leaving 16 bases between them. Germline V CDR1 and CDR2: GTSNPN, SVGIG (reference sequence). The CDR3 DNA sequence: TGTGCCTGGAGCAGAGGGGGTTCGCTAAGCAATCAGCCCCAGCATTTT. It is translated as CAWSRGGSLSNQPQHF.

The chain uses TRBV28 and TRBJ2-3; 7 bases align to TRBD1. V lost 3 bases to trimming and J lost 0 bases; unmatched junction nucleotides: 0. This CDR3 region has 14 residues. The germline V gene encodes CDR1 MDHEN and CDR2 SYDVKM. This CDR3 is CASSLGQSTDTQYF. The CDR3 DNA sequence: TGTGCCAGCAGTTTGGGACAGAGCACAGATACGCAGTATTTT.

The chain combines TRBV6-5 with TRBJ1-1; 7 bases are a match to TRBD1. Germline lookup yields CDR1 MNHEY and CDR2 SVGAGI. Trimming took 8 bases from V and 1 from J; bases not matched to a gene: 7. The length of the CDR3 is 14 residues. DNA of the CDR3: TGTGCCAGCGCAACAGGGGTGGGGAACACTGAAGCTTTCTTT. Protein sequence: CASATGVGNTEAFF.

The J gene is TRBJ1-6, the V gene TRBV18; D is uncertain. V dropped 6 bases and J dropped 4 bases, with 10 bases sitting between them. The germline gives CDR1 KGHSH, CDR2 LQKENI. The CDR3 contains 14 residues. CDR3 in amino acids: CASSPGMYNSPLHF. The CDR3 DNA sequence: TGTGCCAGCTCCCCGGGGATGTATAATTCACCCCTCCACTTT.

This clone was picked up one time. This sequence joins TRBV27 and TRBJ2-7; 8 nucleotides agree with TRBD1. CDR1 and CDR2 from the germline V gene are MNHEY and SMNVEV (reference sequence). This CDR3 contains 14 residues. Germline trimming cut 5 bases from V and 4 bases from J; bases unmatched to any gene: 7. CDR3: CASSKRQGWYEQYF. The CDR3 region has the DNA TGTGCCAGCAGTAAACGACAGGGGTGGTACGAGCAGTACTTC.

This chain connects TRBV6-5 to TRBJ2-3, with 7 bases fitting TRBD2. Germline CDR1 reads MNHEY; CDR2 reads SVGAGI. The CDR3 runs 15 residues. The V gene end was trimmed by 4 bases and the J gene end by 1 base; junction bases not matched to a gene: 5. The CDR3 protein is CASSFQRGRTDTQYF. The DNA of the CDR3 is TGTGCCAGCAGTTTCCAGCGGGGCCGCACAGATACGCAGTATTTT.

The table lists this clone with a count of one. The CDR3 bases are TGTGCCAGCAGCTCGGGACAGGGAGGATACGAGCAGTACTTC. Its translation is CASSSGQGGYEQYF. V and J are TRBV5-5 and TRBJ2-7; TRBD1 matches at 9 bases. This CDR3 comprises 14 residues. The germline V gene has CDR1 SGHKS and CDR2 YYEKEE (reference sequence). Germline trimming cut 3 bases from V and 4 bases from J; bases unmatched to any gene: 5.

The CDR3 DNA is TGTGCCAGCTTAGAGACAGGGGTGATCGGGGAGCTGTTTTTT. Its translation is CASLETGVIGELFF. The gene calls are TRBV7-2 and TRBJ2-2, with 8 bases fitting TRBD1. V gave up 8 bases and J gave up 7 bases; unmatched junction bases: 9. CDR1 and CDR2 from the germline V gene are SGHTA and FQGNSA. The CDR3 runs to 14 residues.

Comments on this clone: Distinct nucleotide sequences in the sample also encode this CDR3. The gene calls are TRBV18 and TRBJ1-1, with a possible D match to TRBD1 (5 bases). The CDR3 has 14 residues. Germline CDR1 KGHSH, CDR2 LQKENI. V was shortened by 3 bases and J by 1 base, with 9 bases between the two germline ends. CDR3 nucleotides: TGTGCCAGCTCACCCTCGGGGACGAACACTGAAGCTTTCTTT. This translates into CASSPSGTNTEAFF.

V usage is TRBV6-5 and J usage is TRBJ2-3; D not certain. V was clipped by 0 bases and J by 3 bases, with 7 bases between them. The CDR3 loop spans 14 amino acids. Germline CDR1 and CDR2: MNHEY and SVGAGI. CDR3: CASSYSLGTDTQYF. The DNA of the CDR3 is TGTGCCAGCAGTTACTCCCTGGGGACAGATACGCAGTATTTT.

V usage is TRBV7-6 and J usage is TRBJ1-1, with D perhaps matching TRBD1 (5 bases). The CDR3 extends over 13 amino acids. V lost 4 bases and J lost 7, with 13 bases in between. Germline V gives CDR1 SGHVS, CDR2 FNYEAQ. The CDR3 is CASSSRRQGEAFF. CDR3 in DNA: TGTGCCAGCAGCTCGCGTAGGCAGGGTGAAGCTTTCTTT.

The rearrangement joins TRBV7-9 to TRBJ2-7, with D uncertain. The CDR3 loop spans 12 amino acids. The ends were cut back, 5 bases at V and 0 bases at J, with 5 bases in the middle. In germline, CDR1 is SEHNR, CDR2 FQNEAQ (reference sequence). In DNA form, the CDR3 reads TGTGCCAGCAGCGTGAGCTCCTACGAGCAGTACTTC. Protein product: CASSVSSYEQYF.

This clone was counted at least ten times. V is TRBV5-4 and J is TRBJ1-3; D gene ambiguous. Trimming took 0 bases from V and 6 from J, leaving 16 bases between them. The germline gives CDR1 SGHNT, CDR2 YYREEE (reference sequence). The CDR3 covers 16 residues. CDR3 bases: TGTGCCAGCAGCTTGGGTTCGGCACCGCCGCAAAACACCATATATTTT. Translated, it gives CASSLGSAPPQNTIYF.

The rearrangement uses TRBV5-6 and TRBJ2-7, with D perhaps given as TRBD1 or TRBD2 (5 bases each). The V gene lost 4 bases and the J gene lost 3 bases, with 14 bases spanning the gap. CDR1 is SGHDT, CDR2 YYEEEE, per germline. The CDR3 length is 14 residues. This CDR3 is CASSQRDGNYEQYF. The CDR3 nucleotides read TGTGCCAGCAGCCAAAGGGACGGTAACTACGAGCAGTACTTC.

The chain recombines TRBV2 with TRBJ2-7; no clear D gene. V lost 4 bases and J lost 6, with 16 bases in between. This CDR3 is built from 14 residues. In germline, CDR1 is SNHLY, CDR2 FYNNEI. Here the CDR3 DNA reads TGTGCCAGCAGTGGGCCCCGGTCGATTCCCGAGCAGTACTTC. Residues: CASSGPRSIPEQYF. Using reference TRBV2 and TRBJ2-7 for the parts outside the CDR3, the full variable domain is EPEVTQTPSHQVTQMGQEVILRCVPISNHLYFYWYRQILGQKVEFLVSFYNNEISEKSEIFDDQFSVERPDGSNFTLKIRSTKLEDSAMYFCASSGPRSIPEQYFGPGTRLTVT.